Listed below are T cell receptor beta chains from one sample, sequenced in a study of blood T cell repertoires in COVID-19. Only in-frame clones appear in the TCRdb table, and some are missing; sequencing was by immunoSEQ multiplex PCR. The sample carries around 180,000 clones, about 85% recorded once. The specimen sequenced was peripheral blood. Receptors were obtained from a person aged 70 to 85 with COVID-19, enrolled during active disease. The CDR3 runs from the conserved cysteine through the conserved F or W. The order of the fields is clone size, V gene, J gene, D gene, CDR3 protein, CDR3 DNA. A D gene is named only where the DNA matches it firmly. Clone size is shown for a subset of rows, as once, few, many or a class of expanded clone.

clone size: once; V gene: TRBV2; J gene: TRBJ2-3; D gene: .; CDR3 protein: CASRTDITDTQYF; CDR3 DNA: TGTGCCAGCAGGACAGATATAACAGATACGCAGTATTTT
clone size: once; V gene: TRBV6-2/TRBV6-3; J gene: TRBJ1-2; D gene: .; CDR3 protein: CASSYSPGKRYTF; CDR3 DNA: TGTGCCAGCAGTTACAGTCCGGGAAAGCGCTACACCTTC
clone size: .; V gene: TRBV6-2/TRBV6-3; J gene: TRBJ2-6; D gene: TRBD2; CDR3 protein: CASSNGRDLSSGANVLTF; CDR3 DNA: TGTGCCAGCAGTAACGGGAGGGATTTAAGCTCTGGGGCCAACGTCCTGACTTTC
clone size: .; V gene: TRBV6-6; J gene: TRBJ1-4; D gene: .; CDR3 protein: CASSYRGGEKLFF; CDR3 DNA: TGTGCCAGCAGTTACAGGGGTGGTGAAAAACTGTTTTTT
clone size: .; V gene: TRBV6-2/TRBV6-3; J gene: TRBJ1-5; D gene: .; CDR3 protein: CASTPDRYNQPQHF; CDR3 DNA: TGTGCCAGCACCCCCGACAGGTACAATCAGCCCCAGCATTTT
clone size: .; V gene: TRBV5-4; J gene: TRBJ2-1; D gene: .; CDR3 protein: CASSSPGLPNEQFF; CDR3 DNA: TGTGCCAGCAGCTCCCCAGGACTGCCAAATGAGCAGTTCTTC
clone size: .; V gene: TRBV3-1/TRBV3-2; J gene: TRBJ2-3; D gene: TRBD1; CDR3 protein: CASSQEGQGKNTQYF; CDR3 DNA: TGTGCCAGCAGCCAGGAAGGACAGGGTAAAAATACGCAGTATTTT
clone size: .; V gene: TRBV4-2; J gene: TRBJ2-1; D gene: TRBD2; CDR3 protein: CASSRETSGAYNEQFF; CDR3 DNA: TGTGCCAGCAGCCGAGAGACTAGCGGGGCATACAATGAGCAGTTCTTC
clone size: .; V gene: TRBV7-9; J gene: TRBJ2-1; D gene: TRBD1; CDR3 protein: CASSRTGVPYNEQFF; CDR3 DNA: TGTGCCAGCAGCAGAACAGGGGTTCCATACAATGAGCAGTTCTTC
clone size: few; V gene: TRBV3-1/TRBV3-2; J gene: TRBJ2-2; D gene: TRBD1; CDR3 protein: CASSTTADRAGELFF; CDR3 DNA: TGTGCCAGCAGCACGACCGCAGACAGGGCTGGGGAGCTGTTTTTT
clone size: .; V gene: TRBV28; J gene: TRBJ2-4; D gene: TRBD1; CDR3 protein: CASSLPGGNIQYF; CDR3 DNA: TGTGCCAGCAGTTTACCAGGGGGAAACATTCAGTACTTC
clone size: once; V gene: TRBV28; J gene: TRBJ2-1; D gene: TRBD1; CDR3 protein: CASSPTGGAYNEQFF; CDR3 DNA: TGTGCCAGCAGTCCGACAGGGGGCGCTTACAATGAGCAGTTCTTC
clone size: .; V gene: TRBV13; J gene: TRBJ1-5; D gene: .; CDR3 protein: CASSSGGRSNQPQHF; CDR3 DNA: TGTGCCAGCAGCTCCGGGGGTAGGTCAAATCAGCCCCAGCATTTT
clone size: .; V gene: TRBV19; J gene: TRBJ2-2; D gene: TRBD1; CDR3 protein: CATGPGQGSGELFF; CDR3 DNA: TGTGCCACCGGTCCAGGACAGGGATCCGGGGAGCTGTTTTTT
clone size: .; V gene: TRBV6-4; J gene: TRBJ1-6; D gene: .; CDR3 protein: CASKSGWGDNSPLHF; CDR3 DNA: TGTGCCAGCAAGTCAGGTTGGGGAGATAATTCACCCCTCCACTTT
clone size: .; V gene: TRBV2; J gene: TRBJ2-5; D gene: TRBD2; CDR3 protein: CASSMRGGREVTQYF; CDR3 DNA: TGTGCCAGCAGCATGCGCGGGGGGCGTGAGGTGACCCAGTACTTC
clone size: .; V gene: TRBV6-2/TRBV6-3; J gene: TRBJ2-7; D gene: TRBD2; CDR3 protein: CASSAGTSGRQQYF; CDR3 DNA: TGTGCCAGCAGCGCCGGGACTAGCGGGAGGCAGCAGTACTTC
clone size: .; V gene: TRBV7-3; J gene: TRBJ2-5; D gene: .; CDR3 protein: CASSSNNRETQYF; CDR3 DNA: TGTGCCAGCAGCTCCAACAACCGAGAGACCCAGTACTTC
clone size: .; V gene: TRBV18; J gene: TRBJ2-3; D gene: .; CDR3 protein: CASSPAGVTPDTQYF; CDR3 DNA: TGTGCCAGCTCACCCGCCGGTGTGACTCCAGATACGCAGTATTTT
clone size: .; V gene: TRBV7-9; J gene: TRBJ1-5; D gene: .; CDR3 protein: CASSVHGDQPQHF; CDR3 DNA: TGTGCCAGCAGCGTTCACGGAGATCAGCCCCAGCATTTT
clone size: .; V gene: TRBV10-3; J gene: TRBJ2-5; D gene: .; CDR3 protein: CAITPGQQETQYF; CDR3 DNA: TGTGCCATCACCCCTGGGCAGCAAGAGACCCAGTACTTC
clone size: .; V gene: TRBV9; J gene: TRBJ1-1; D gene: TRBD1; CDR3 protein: CASSVGTGKNTEAFF; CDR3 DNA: TGTGCCAGCAGCGTCGGGACAGGAAAAAACACTGAAGCTTTCTTT
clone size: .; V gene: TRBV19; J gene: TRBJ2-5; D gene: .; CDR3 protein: CASSKISGVPRETQYF; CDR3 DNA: TGTGCCAGTAGTAAGATTTCCGGGGTGCCCAGGGAGACCCAGTACTTC
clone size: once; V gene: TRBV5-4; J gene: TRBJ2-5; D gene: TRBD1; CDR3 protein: CASTKGAQETQYF; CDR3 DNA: TGTGCCAGCACGAAGGGGGCCCAAGAGACCCAGTACTTC
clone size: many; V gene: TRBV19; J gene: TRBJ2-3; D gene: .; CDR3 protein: CASSISGITLTDTQYF; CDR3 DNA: TGTGCCAGTAGTATCTCAGGGATTACCCTCACAGATACGCAGTATTTT